The rows below give T cell receptor beta chains drawn from one sample of a study of T cells in localized non-small cell lung cancer. Clones were sequenced by immunoSEQ multiplex PCR, and TCRdb holds only the in-frame ones, with some missing. The sample gives some 1,500 clones, 35% to 40% of which show up once; around 10% is in the top ten. The starting material was normal lung tissue next to the tumor, obtained before any cancer treatment. The receptors derive from a female donor older than 55 with stage II squamous cell lung carcinoma. Both conserved end residues are part of each CDR3. The D gene is left open where the match is weak.

V: TRBV25-1
J: TRBJ1-6
D: -
CDR3: CASSEFDSSYNSPLHF

V: TRBV11-3
J: TRBJ2-7
D: -
CDR3: CASSLYGASYEQYF

V: TRBV30
J: TRBJ1-5
D: TRBD1
CDR3: CAWSEKGGQPQHF

V: TRBV10-2
J: TRBJ2-1
D: TRBD2
CDR3: CASSPLRAGGYNEQFF

V: TRBV30
J: TRBJ2-7
D: TRBD2
CDR3: CAWTRERLAGAEQYF

V: TRBV28
J: TRBJ2-5
D: -
CDR3: CASSRDTLGQETQYF

V: TRBV18
J: TRBJ1-2
D: -
CDR3: CASSPAGLDGYTF

V: TRBV6-8
J: TRBJ2-2
D: TRBD2
CDR3: CASSLGLAGTGELFF

V: TRBV11-3
J: TRBJ2-5
D: TRBD2
CDR3: CASSLGLAPNKGETQYF

V: TRBV10-2
J: TRBJ2-7
D: -
CDR3: CASSEGRGGYEQYF

V: TRBV28
J: TRBJ1-2
D: TRBD1
CDR3: CASSFNPRTGQGGYTF

V: TRBV1
J: TRBJ1-2
D: -
CDR3: CASSPLQGGYGYTF

V: TRBV11-3
J: TRBJ2-3
D: -
CDR3: CASSLAHVATDTQYF

V: TRBV6-8
J: TRBJ2-6
D: -
CDR3: CASSPISGANVLTF

V: TRBV19
J: TRBJ1-2
D: -
CDR3: CASSGQATVNYGYTF

V: TRBV11-3
J: TRBJ2-4
D: -
CDR3: CASSPDSLAKNIQYF

V: TRBV28
J: TRBJ2-7
D: TRBD1
CDR3: CASSGGGQGSSYEQYF

V: TRBV18
J: TRBJ2-2
D: -
CDR3: CASSPPSLAGGELFF

V: TRBV28
J: TRBJ2-5
D: -
CDR3: CASSLYQVETQYF

V: TRBV11-3
J: TRBJ2-3
D: -
CDR3: CASSLGAGSDTQYF

V: TRBV1
J: TRBJ2-5
D: -
CDR3: CASSQAPKASGLETQYF

V: TRBV6-8
J: TRBJ2-3
D: -
CDR3: CASSYFATDTQYF

V: TRBV11-3
J: TRBJ2-5
D: -
CDR3: CASSSLAEGKTQYF

V: TRBV6-8
J: TRBJ2-7
D: -
CDR3: CANSYSTGPYEQYF

V: TRBV30
J: TRBJ2-1
D: -
CDR3: CAWSWGSSYNEQFF

V: TRBV29-1
J: TRBJ2-1
D: TRBD2
CDR3: CSVLNPAGGTSSYNEQFF

V: TRBV11-3
J: TRBJ2-1
D: TRBD2
CDR3: CASSLTPWRGGANEQFF

V: TRBV19
J: TRBJ2-7
D: -
CDR3: CASSDRGLPYRQYF

V: TRBV9
J: TRBJ2-3
D: -
CDR3: CASSVGVGNGDTQYF

V: TRBV9
J: TRBJ1-2
D: TRBD1
CDR3: CATTEGAGYGYTF

V: TRBV30
J: TRBJ1-3
D: -
CDR3: CASRQPGNTIYF

V: TRBV18
J: TRBJ1-4
D: TRBD1
CDR3: CASSPRGPNEKLFF

V: TRBV18
J: TRBJ1-2
D: -
CDR3: CASSPQVNYGYTF

V: TRBV9
J: TRBJ2-7
D: TRBD1
CDR3: CASSGGRDRFTYEQYF

V: TRBV19
J: TRBJ1-1
D: -
CDR3: CASSTPEPGYTEAFF

V: TRBV23-1
J: TRBJ1-5
D: -
CDR3: CASSHATGRNQPQHF

V: TRBV28
J: TRBJ1-2
D: -
CDR3: CASSFNRVDGYTF

V: TRBV11-3
J: TRBJ1-2
D: -
CDR3: CASSLTPGNYGYTF

V: TRBV28
J: TRBJ1-6
D: TRBD1
CDR3: CASSLPRTGLNSPLHF

V: TRBV18
J: TRBJ2-7
D: -
CDR3: CASSNAGVGYEQYF

V: TRBV19
J: TRBJ1-2
D: -
CDR3: CASSPGQLRTYGYTF